The 12 T cell receptor beta chains given below trace back to one sample, sequenced in a study of OX40 agonist ivuxolimab in advanced cancers. Repertoires were generated with immunoSEQ multiplex PCR, while TCRdb's copy carries only in-frame clones and drops some. This table has about 79,000 clones, approximately 85% appearing once. Here the sequenced sample was CD4+ or CD8+ T cells sorted from blood, taken in a trial of the OX40 agonist ivuxolimab. The source of these receptors is an adult with an advanced solid tumor such as melanoma, head and neck, liver or kidney cancer.

This chain links TRBV10-1 with TRBJ2-7; D could derive from TRBD1 or TRBD2 (6 bases each). Trimming shortened V by 11 bases and J by 4 bases, and 18 bases separated the two germline ends. CDR1 is WNHNN, CDR2 SYGVQD, per germline (reference sequence). The CDR3 runs 13 residues. Here the CDR3 reads CAPGARGAYEQYF. The CDR3 DNA reads as TGCGCCCCGGGGGCTAGGGGTGCGTACGAGCAGTACTTC.

This sequence joins TRBV15 and TRBJ2-2, with 7 positions matching TRBD1. V was clipped by 5 bases and J by 2 bases; unmatched bases: 14. This CDR3 has 18 amino acids. Germline CDR1 and CDR2: LNHNV and YYDKDF (reference sequence). The DNA for the CDR3 is TGTGCCACCAGCCAGGGGGAAGGGGGAATACCCAACACCGGGGAGCTGTTTTTT. This gives the protein CATSQGEGGIPNTGELFF. Supplemented by reference TRBV15 and TRBJ2-2, the full variable domain reads DAMVIQNPRYQVTQFGKPVTLSCSQTLNHNVMYWYQQKSSQAPKLLFHYYDKDFNNEADTPDNFQSRRPNTSFCFLDIRSPGLGDTAMYLCATSQGEGGIPNTGELFFGEGSRLTVL.

The chain employs TRBV5-1 and TRBJ2-7; TRBD2 might be the D (5 bases). In germline, CDR1 is SGHRS, CDR2 YFSETQ. V was trimmed by 0 bases and J by 3 bases, leaving 16 bases between them. The CDR3 spans 16 residues. CDR3 loop: CASSLESGKGFYEQYF. DNA of the CDR3: TGCGCCAGCAGCTTGGAATCGGGAAAAGGGTTCTACGAGCAGTACTTC. The variable domain in full, completed from reference TRBV5-1 and TRBJ2-7, reads KAGVTQTPRYLIKTRGQQVTLSCSPISGHRSVSWYQQTPGQGLQFLFEYFSETQRNKGNFPGRFSGRQFSNSRSEMNVSTLELGDSALYLCASSLESGKGFYEQYFGPGTRLTVT.

The rearrangement joins TRBV27 to TRBJ2-5; the D gene could be TRBD1 or TRBD2 (5 bases each). The CDR3 sequence is 14 residues long. V was cut by 5 bases and J by 5 bases, with 15 bases left in between. The germline CDR1 and CDR2 sequences are MNHEY and SMNVEV (reference sequence). In nucleotides, the CDR3 is TGTGCCAGCAGTGCCAGGGAGAGGATGGAGACCCAGTACTTC. Translated: CASSARERMETQYF.

A few counts support this clone. J is TRBJ2-3 and V is TRBV15; TRBD1 is a possible D gene (6 bases). Looked up from germline, CDR1 is LNHNV and CDR2 is YYDKDF (reference sequence). The CDR3 is 13 residues long. The V gene lost 6 bases and the J gene lost 0 bases, with 7 bases spanning the gap. This chain's CDR3 is CATSQGSTDTQYF. In DNA, the CDR3 is TGTGCCACCAGTCAGGGGAGCACAGATACGCAGTATTTT. The variable domain in full, completed from reference TRBV15 and TRBJ2-3, reads DAMVIQNPRYQVTQFGKPVTLSCSQTLNHNVMYWYQQKSSQAPKLLFHYYDKDFNNEADTPDNFQSRRPNTSFCFLDIRSPGLGDTAMYLCATSQGSTDTQYFGPGTRLTVL.

The V call is TRBV5-1, the J call TRBJ2-1, with D perhaps TRBD1 or TRBD2 (6 bases each). Trimming shortened V by 7 bases and J by 10 bases, and 18 bases separated the two germline ends. Germline assignment: CDR1 SGHRS and CDR2 YFSETQ. The CDR3 has 13 residues. In DNA, the CDR3 is TGCGCCAGCTCTGGACAAGGGGGAGGAGAGCAGTTCTTC. Amino acid sequence: CASSGQGGGEQFF. The variable domain in full, with the rest retrieved from reference TRBV5-1 and TRBJ2-1, is KAGVTQTPRYLIKTRGQQVTLSCSPISGHRSVSWYQQTPGQGLQFLFEYFSETQRNKGNFPGRFSGRQFSNSRSEMNVSTLELGDSALYLCASSGQGGGEQFFGPGTRLTVL.

The genes are TRBV19 and TRBJ1-2; TRBD1 matches 7 bases. CDR3 length: 15 residues. With 6 bases clipped from V and 8 bases from J, the junction kept 15 bases outside the gene matches. Looked up from germline, CDR1 is LNHDA and CDR2 is SQIVND (reference sequence). For the CDR3, the DNA is TGTGCCAGTAGGCCGCCGGGACAGATAACCTCCGGCTACACCTTC. Protein: CASRPPGQITSGYTF.

This chain links TRBV7-3 with TRBJ1-2; D is undetermined. With 5 bases removed from V and 2 bases from J, the gap between germline ends came to 12 bases. The CDR3 runs 14 residues. Germline assignment: CDR1 SGHTA and CDR2 FQGTGA. The CDR3 is CASSPPVTNYGYTF. CDR3 in DNA: TGTGCCAGCAGCCCGCCCGTAACCAACTATGGCTACACCTTC.

The rearrangement joins TRBV19 to TRBJ1-2, with a weak D call TRBD1 (5 bases). Germline CDR1 and CDR2: LNHDA and SQIVND (reference sequence). The CDR3 is 16 residues long. Trimming pared 2 bases from V and 4 bases from J, leaving 17 bases between. The CDR3 spells CASSIRLGDFGYGYTF. Here the CDR3 DNA reads TGTGCCAGTAGTATACGTTTAGGGGATTTTGGCTATGGCTACACCTTC.

There are a few counts of this clone. The J gene is TRBJ1-4, the V gene TRBV7-2; no clear D gene. This CDR3 is 16 amino acids long. Germline V gives CDR1 SGHTA, CDR2 FQGNSA. V lost 5 bases, J lost 10 bases, and 23 bases lay in between. CDR3 coding DNA: TGTGCCAGCAGCGGTTCGGTGGGTCCCGATACGCGAAAACTGTTTTTT. Amino acids: CASSGSVGPDTRKLFF.

This clone was seen only once. V and J are TRBV27 and TRBJ2-5; 11 bases are shared with TRBD2. The ends lost 7 bases at V and 4 bases at J; junction bases unmatched: 20. CDR3 length equals 19 residues. CDR1 MNHEY and CDR2 SMNVEV come from the germline V gene (reference sequence). The CDR3 bases are TGTGCCAGCACCTCACGCATAGCGGGAGGGCCAGTCGGGATAGAGACCCAGTACTTC. This gives the protein CASTSRIAGGPVGIETQYF.

This clone is medium-sized (0.01 to 0.1%). V usage is TRBV14 and J usage is TRBJ2-7; 13 nucleotides match TRBD2. CDR3 size: 14 residues. The germline gives CDR1 SGHDN, CDR2 FVKESK. The trim removed 5 bases at V and 3 bases at J, leaving 1 base unmatched. The CDR3 nucleotides read TGTGCCAGCAGCGGGACTAGCGGGAACTACGAGCAGTACTTC. Protein product: CASSGTSGNYEQYF.